Each of the 16 T cell receptor beta chains below was sequenced from the same sample in a study of blood T cell repertoires in COVID-19. Measured with immunoSEQ multiplex PCR; TCRdb has only the in-frame clones, and not every one. The sample lists fewer than 150,000 clones, around four fifths occurring once. The sequenced sample consisted of PBMCs or T cells enriched from blood (not recorded which). The receptors were sampled from a man aged 30-40 years who had recovered from COVID-19.

The chain links TRBV5-1 to TRBJ2-2; no clear D gene. The germline V gene encodes CDR1 SGHRS and CDR2 YFSETQ. V was cut by 0 bases and J by 0 bases, with 6 bases left in between. The CDR3 extends over 15 amino acids. CDR3 DNA sequence: TGCGCCAGCAGCTTGGAAGCGACGAACACCGGGGAGCTGTTTTTT. Residues: CASSLEATNTGELFF.

The V gene is TRBV21-1, the J gene TRBJ2-2; the DNA was not compared with TRBD2, the D call given in the table. TRBV21-1 is a listed pseudogene. The CDR3 consists of 17 residues. The CDR3 coding sequence is TGTGCCAGCAGCACGGGGGGATCGGACCAGAACACCGGGGAGCTGTTTTTT. This codes for CASSTGGSDQNTGELFF.

V is TRBV11-3 and J is TRBJ2-7; the match to TRBD2 covers 7 bases. V trimming: 5 bases; J trimming: 4 bases; junction bases outside the gene matches: 8. CDR1 and CDR2 from the germline V gene are SGHNT and YENEEA. This CDR3 region has 14 residues. The CDR3 region has the DNA TGTGCCAGCAGCCTAGCGGAGGCACCTTACGAGCAGTACTTC. Amino acids: CASSLAEAPYEQYF.

This clone is a singleton in its sample. The chain uses TRBV18 and TRBJ2-3; D might be TRBD2 (6 bases). The V and J ends lost 0 bases and 2 bases respectively, with 12 bases between them. Germline CDR1 and CDR2: KGHSH and LQKENI. The CDR3 runs to 16 residues. The DNA for the CDR3 is TGTGCCAGCTCACCACCGGGGGAGGCCTACACAGATACGCAGTATTTT. Residues: CASSPPGEAYTDTQYF.

The chain employs TRBV9 and TRBJ1-2; 12 positions agree with TRBD1. The V gene end was trimmed by 5 bases and the J gene end by 4 bases; junction bases not matched to a gene: 12. This CDR3 spans 17 amino acids. The germline V gene has CDR1 SGDLS and CDR2 YYNGEE. The CDR3 reads CASSNRDRGREIYGYTF. The CDR3 nucleotides are TGTGCCAGCAGTAACCGGGACAGGGGGCGCGAGATCTATGGCTACACCTTC.

The J gene is TRBJ2-2, the V gene TRBV30; TRBD1 is a possible D gene (5 bases). Deletions cut 0 bases from V and 1 base from J, with 9 bases between. CDR3 length: 15 amino acids. CDR1 and CDR2 from the germline V gene are GTSNPN and SVGIG (reference sequence). In nucleotides, the CDR3 is TGTGCCTGGAGTGTACGCCAGGGGAACACCGGGGAGCTGTTTTTT. Residues: CAWSVRQGNTGELFF.

CDR3 sequence reads: CSVAAGSTEAFF. The CDR3 nucleotides read TGCAGCGTTGCGGCAGGGTCCACTGAAGCTTTCTTT. This chain uses TRBV29-1 with TRBJ1-1, with a weak D call TRBD1 (5 bases). CDR3 size: 12 residues. V lost 4 bases to trimming and J lost 4 bases, with 10 bases between them. Germline V lookup: CDR1 SQVTM, CDR2 ANQGSEA.

The chain couples TRBV28 to TRBJ2-3; D uncertain. The CDR3 spans 15 residues. CDR1 and CDR2 from the germline V gene are MDHEN and SYDVKM. Trimming pared 2 bases from V and 0 bases from J, leaving 9 bases between. For the CDR3, the DNA is TGTGCCAGCAGTTTAATCGGGTTAAGCACAGATACGCAGTATTTT. It yields the protein CASSLIGLSTDTQYF.

This rearrangement joins TRBV14 to TRBJ2-2; 7 bases map to TRBD1. CDR3 length equals 18 residues. With 7 bases clipped from V and 1 base from J, the junction kept 15 bases outside the gene matches. Germline CDR1 is SGHDN and CDR2 is FVKESK. The CDR3 here is CASTASGPGQLNTGELFF. CDR3 coding DNA: TGTGCCAGCACCGCCTCGGGACCGGGACAGCTGAACACCGGGGAGCTGTTTTTT.

This clone has a handful of counts. The chain couples TRBV6-1 to TRBJ2-7; D gene ambiguous. The ends were cut back, 2 bases at V and 4 bases at J, with 6 bases in the middle. This CDR3 is built from 12 residues. The germline V gene has CDR1 MNHNS and CDR2 SASEGT. CDR3 loop: CASSEKRYEQYF. CDR3 coding DNA: TGTGCCAGCAGTGAAAAGCGTTACGAGCAGTACTTC.

A few counts support this clone. This sequence joins TRBV6-5 and TRBJ2-2; 8 nucleotides match TRBD1. The CDR3 runs to 14 residues. The germline gives CDR1 MNHEY, CDR2 SVGAGI. V shed 6 bases and J 4 bases; nucleotides not matched to a gene: 4. The CDR3 coding sequence is TGTGCCAGCAGAATGGACAGGGCCACCGGGGAGCTGTTTTTT. It specifies CASRMDRATGELFF.

This chain joins TRBV2 and TRBJ1-6, with 9 nucleotides matching TRBD1. There are 14 residues in the CDR3. Germline CDR1 reads SNHLY; CDR2 reads FYNNEI. J was trimmed by 6 bases and V by 5 bases; bases with no gene match: 2. The CDR3 here is CASSTGGGNSPLHF. In DNA, the CDR3 is TGTGCCAGCAGTACAGGGGGCGGTAATTCACCCCTCCACTTT. The full variable domain, completed using reference TRBV2 and TRBJ1-6, is EPEVTQTPSHQVTQMGQEVILRCVPISNHLYFYWYRQILGQKVEFLVSFYNNEISEKSEIFDDQFSVERPDGSNFTLKIRSTKLEDSAMYFCASSTGGGNSPLHFGNGTRLTVT.

The chain carries TRBV6-4 and TRBJ2-5; 12 nucleotides align to TRBD2. Germline trimming cut 1 base from V and 4 bases from J; bases unmatched to any gene: 4. This CDR3 is 16 amino acids long. CDR1 and CDR2 (germline): MRHNA, SNTAGT. The CDR3 sequence: CASSDLTSGGGETQYF. The CDR3, as DNA: TGTGCCAGCAGTGACTTGACTAGCGGGGGTGGAGAGACCCAGTACTTC.

The V call is TRBV2, the J call TRBJ1-6; D is uncertain. Germline CDR1 and CDR2: SNHLY and FYNNEI. This CDR3 contains 14 residues. Trimming cost V 5 bases and J 0 bases, with 5 bases left between them. CDR3 residues: CASSQNSYNSPLHF. The CDR3 nucleotides are TGTGCCAGCAGTCAGAACTCCTATAATTCACCCCTCCACTTT.

V gene TRBV11-2 combines with J gene TRBJ1-1; no clear D gene. The CDR3 loop spans 12 amino acids. Per the germline V gene, CDR1 is SGHAT and CDR2 is FQNNGV. Trimming removed 3 bases at V and 7 bases at J, with 9 bases between. Here the CDR3 reads CASSFSGGEAFF. In DNA form, the CDR3 reads TGTGCCAGCAGCTTTTCGGGTGGTGAAGCTTTCTTT. Variable domain in full (rest from reference TRBV11-2 and TRBJ1-1): EAGVAQSPRYKIIEKRQSVAFWCNPISGHATLYWYQQILGQGPKLLIQFQNNGVVDDSQLPKDRFSAERLKGVDSTLKIQPAKLEDSAVYLCASSFSGGEAFFGQGTRLTVV.

This clone has more than one count but fewer than ten. The rearrangement links TRBV14 to TRBJ1-2; D unresolved. The CDR3 loop spans 13 amino acids. V dropped 0 bases and J dropped 8 bases, with 10 bases sitting between them. CDR1 is SGHDN, CDR2 FVKESK, per germline. The CDR3 here is CASSQDMGWGYTF. CDR3 sequence (DNA): TGTGCCAGCAGCCAAGATATGGGCTGGGGCTACACCTTC.